Here is one T cell receptor (beta chain) with its context. This CDR3 has 14 amino acids. The ends were cut back, 7 bases at V and 3 bases at J, with 13 bases in the middle. Germline V gene data show CDR1 as SEHNR and CDR2 as FQNEAQ (reference sequence). The sample belongs to a study of radiotherapy plus CTLA-4 blockade in lung cancer. The table came from immunoSEQ multiplex PCR; TCRdb's copy has only in-frame clones and leaves some out. The profile shows approximately 69,000 clones, roughly three quarters of them singletons. The sequencing used peripheral blood, collected from a patient treated with radiotherapy plus ipilimumab. The V call is TRBV7-9, the J call TRBJ1-5, with unresolved D. The receptor comes from a human donor with non-small cell lung cancer who had a complete response to radiotherapy plus ipilimumab. CDR3 protein: CASNAGISNQPQHF. CDR3 nucleotide sequence: TGTGCCAGCAATGCGGGAATTTCCAATCAGCCCCAGCATTTT.